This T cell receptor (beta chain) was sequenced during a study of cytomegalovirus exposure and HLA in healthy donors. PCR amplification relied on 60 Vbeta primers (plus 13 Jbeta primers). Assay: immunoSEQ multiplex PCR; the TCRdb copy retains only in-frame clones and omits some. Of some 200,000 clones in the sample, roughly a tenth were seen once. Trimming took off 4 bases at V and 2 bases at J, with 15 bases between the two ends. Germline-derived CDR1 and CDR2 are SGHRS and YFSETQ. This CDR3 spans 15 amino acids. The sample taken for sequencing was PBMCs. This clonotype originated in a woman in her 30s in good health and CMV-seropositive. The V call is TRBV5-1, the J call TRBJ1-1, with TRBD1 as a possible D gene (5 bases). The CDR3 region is CASSRTTEENTEAFF. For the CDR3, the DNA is TGCGCCAGCAGCCGAACGACAGAGGAAAACACTGAAGCTTTCTTT.